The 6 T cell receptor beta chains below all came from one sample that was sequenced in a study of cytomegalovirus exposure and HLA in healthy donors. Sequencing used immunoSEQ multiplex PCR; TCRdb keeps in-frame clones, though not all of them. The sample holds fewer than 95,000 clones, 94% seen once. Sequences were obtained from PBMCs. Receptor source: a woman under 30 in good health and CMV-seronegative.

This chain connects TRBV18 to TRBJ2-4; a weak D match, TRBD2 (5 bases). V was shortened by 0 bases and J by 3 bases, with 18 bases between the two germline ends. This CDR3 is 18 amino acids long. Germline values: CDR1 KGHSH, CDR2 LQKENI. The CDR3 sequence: CASSPPNESGRGKNIQYF. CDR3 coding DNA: TGTGCCAGCTCACCACCGAACGAATCGGGAAGAGGCAAAAACATTCAGTACTTC.

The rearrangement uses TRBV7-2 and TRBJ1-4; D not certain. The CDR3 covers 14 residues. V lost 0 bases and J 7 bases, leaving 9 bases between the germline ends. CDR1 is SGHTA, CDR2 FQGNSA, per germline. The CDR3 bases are TGTGCCAGCAGCTTAGCAGGGCGGGGTGAAAAACTGTTTTTT. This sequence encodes CASSLAGRGEKLFF.

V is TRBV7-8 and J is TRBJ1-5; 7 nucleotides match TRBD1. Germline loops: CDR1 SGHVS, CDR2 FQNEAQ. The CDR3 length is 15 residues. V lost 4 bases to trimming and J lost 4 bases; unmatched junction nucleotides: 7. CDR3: CASSSRDSPNQPQHF. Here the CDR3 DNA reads TGTGCCAGCAGCTCCCGGGACAGCCCGAATCAGCCCCAGCATTTT.

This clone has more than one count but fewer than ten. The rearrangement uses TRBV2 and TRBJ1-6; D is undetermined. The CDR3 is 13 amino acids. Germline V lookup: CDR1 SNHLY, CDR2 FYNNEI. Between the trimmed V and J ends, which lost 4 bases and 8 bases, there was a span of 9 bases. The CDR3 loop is CASSVAVYSPLHF. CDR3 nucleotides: TGTGCCAGCAGTGTGGCAGTATATTCACCCCTCCACTTT.

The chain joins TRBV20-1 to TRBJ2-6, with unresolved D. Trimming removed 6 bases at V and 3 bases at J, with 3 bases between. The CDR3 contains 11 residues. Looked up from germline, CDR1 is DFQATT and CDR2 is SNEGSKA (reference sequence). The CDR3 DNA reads TGCAGTGCCAATGGGGCCAACGTCCTGACTTTC. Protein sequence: CSANGANVLTF.

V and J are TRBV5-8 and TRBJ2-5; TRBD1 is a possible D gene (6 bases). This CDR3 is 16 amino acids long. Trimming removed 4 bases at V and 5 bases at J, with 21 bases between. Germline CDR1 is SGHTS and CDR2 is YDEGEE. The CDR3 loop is CASSRVTGKLWETQYF. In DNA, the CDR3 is TGTGCCAGCAGCCGGGTGACAGGAAAGCTTTGGGAGACCCAGTACTTC. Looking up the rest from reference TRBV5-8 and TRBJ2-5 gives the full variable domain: EAGVTQSPTHLIKTRGQQATLRCSPISGHTSVYWYQQALGLGLQFLLWYDEGEERNRGNFPPRFSGRQFPNYSSELNVNALELEDSALYLCASSRVTGKLWETQYFGPGTRLLVL.